Following are 24 T cell receptor beta chains from one sample sequenced in a study of shared clonotypes between healthy human individuals (dated by TCRdb to 2018 to 2021). Libraries were constructed by the immunoSEQ multiplex PCR assay. This immuneACCESS table, as held by TCRdb, lists in-frame sequences with V and J called but not all clones. Of the missing ones, under half trace to an unresolved V gene in checked studies; the others have no known cause. This sample gives about 2 million clones in total; roughly 94% of them show up just once. More than 0.1% of the sample rests with the top ten. What was sequenced was naive CD4+ T cells sorted from blood. Explained via the paper, the cell subset or site label denotes: CD45RA+ positively selected. These receptors were obtained from a man between 18 and 35 years old in good health.

This chain links TRBV28 with TRBJ2-7, with D unresolved. The V gene's germline CDR1 is MDHEN and CDR2 SYDVKM. V was clipped by 5 bases and J by 0 bases, with 11 bases between them. This CDR3 comprises 14 residues. CDR3 sequence (DNA): TGTGCCAGCAGTCGTGATCAAAGCTCCTACGAGCAGTACTTC. This encodes CASSRDQSSYEQYF.

The chain carries TRBV7-9 and TRBJ2-5; no clear D gene. The CDR3 sequence is 14 residues long. Germline assignment: CDR1 SEHNR and CDR2 FQNEAQ (reference sequence). Trimming removed 5 bases from V and 2 bases from J, with 12 bases in between. CDR3 sequence: CASSPTAMQETQYF. The CDR3 nucleotides are TGTGCCAGCAGCCCAACAGCGATGCAAGAGACCCAGTACTTC. The full variable domain, with the rest looked up from reference TRBV7-9 and TRBJ2-5, is DTGVSQNPRHKITKRGQNVTFRCDPISEHNRLYWYRQTLGQGPEFLTYFQNEAQLEKSRLLSDRFSAERPKGSFSTLEIQRTEQGDSAMYLCASSPTAMQETQYFGPGTRLLVL.

The gene calls are TRBV18 and TRBJ2-7; TRBD1 matches 10 bases. CDR1 and CDR2 (germline): KGHSH, LQKENI. The J segment lost 4 bases and the V segment lost 0 bases, leaving 6 bases of the junction unmatched. The CDR3 has 16 amino acids. The CDR3 bases are TGTGCCAGCTCACCACCCACGGGACAGGGGACTTACGAGCAGTACTTC. The encoded protein is CASSPPTGQGTYEQYF.

The rearrangement uses TRBV19 and TRBJ1-2; TRBD1 aligns across 9 bases. This CDR3 contains 13 residues. V dropped 5 bases and J dropped 8; count of bases not matched to a gene: 6. CDR1 is LNHDA and CDR2 is SQIVND in the germline V gene (reference sequence). CDR3 DNA: TGTGCCAGTAGTGGACGGACAGGGGAAGGCTACACCTTC. Its protein is CASSGRTGEGYTF.

For the CDR3, the DNA is TGTGCCAGCAGTGAAGCCCGGACAGGATCCCCCTATGGCTACACCTTC. Its protein is CASSEARTGSPYGYTF. This sequence joins TRBV2 and TRBJ1-2, with 7 bases that match TRBD1. The germline gives CDR1 SNHLY, CDR2 FYNNEI. The trim removed 0 bases at V and 4 bases at J, leaving 8 bases unmatched. The CDR3 runs 16 residues.

The rearrangement links TRBV2 to TRBJ1-2, with D uncertain. The CDR3 is 15 residues long. V lost 4 bases and J 0 bases, leaving 12 bases between the germline ends. CDR1 SNHLY and CDR2 FYNNEI come from the germline V gene. The DNA of the CDR3 is TGTGCCAGCAGTGTTAAGGTGGAAGCTAACTATGGCTACACCTTC. Amino acid sequence: CASSVKVEANYGYTF.

The chain uses TRBV5-4 and TRBJ2-5; no clear D gene. Germline values: CDR1 SGHNT, CDR2 YYREEE (reference sequence). This CDR3 is 15 amino acids long. V was pared by 3 bases and J by 3 bases, with 15 bases between. The CDR3 is CASSSQLLEKETQYF. The CDR3 nucleotides are TGTGCCAGCAGCTCCCAACTTCTCGAGAAAGAGACCCAGTACTTC.

This chain joins TRBV7-8 and TRBJ1-2; D remains ambiguous. The CDR3 has 13 amino acids. From germline, CDR1 is SGHVS and CDR2 FQNEAQ. V was pared by 0 bases and J by 5 bases, with 7 bases between. Written as DNA, the CDR3 is TGTGCCAGCAGCTTAGCACAGAAGTATGGCTACACCTTC. It codes for CASSLAQKYGYTF.

This CDR3 reads CASSANLDGQYF. The CDR3 coding sequence is TGCGCCAGCAGCGCCAATCTGGATGGGCAGTACTTC. The chain has TRBV5-1 and TRBJ2-7; D uncertain. The CDR3 has 12 amino acids. Trimming removed 4 bases at V and 9 bases at J, with 14 bases between. The germline V gene has CDR1 SGHRS and CDR2 YFSETQ.

In DNA, the CDR3 is TGTGCCAGCTCACCACCGGTGGGATCACCCCTCCACTTT. Protein: CASSPPVGSPLHF. The chain joins TRBV18 to TRBJ1-6; D is undetermined. Germline-derived CDR1 and CDR2 are KGHSH and LQKENI. The CDR3 contains 13 residues. V shed 0 bases and J shed 10 bases, with 7 bases lying between them.

This clone was observed a single time. The chain joins TRBV6-1 to TRBJ2-2; tentative D call: TRBD1 (6 bases). V lost 8 bases to trimming and J lost 5 bases, with 15 bases between them. CDR1 is MNHNS, CDR2 SASEGT, per germline. The CDR3 runs 14 residues. The CDR3: CASHLTGTTGELFF. CDR3 in DNA: TGTGCCAGCCATCTCACAGGGACGACCGGGGAGCTGTTTTTT.

Points on this clone: This specimen includes other DNA sequences encoding the same CDR3. The chain carries TRBV9 and TRBJ2-3; no clear D gene. The CDR3 is made up of 12 amino acids. V lost 0 bases, J lost 3 bases, and 2 bases lay in between. In germline, CDR1 is SGDLS, CDR2 YYNGEE. CDR3 nucleotides: TGTGCCAGCAGCGTAGGGACAGATACGCAGTATTTT. Translated: CASSVGTDTQYF.

This chain uses TRBV15 with TRBJ1-1; the D is unclear. Looked up from germline, CDR1 is LNHNV and CDR2 is YYDKDF (reference sequence). CDR3 length: 14 residues. V was cut by 1 base and J by 6 bases, with 12 bases left in between. Here the CDR3 reads CATSRGSQVAEAFF. DNA for the CDR3: TGTGCCACCAGCAGAGGGAGTCAAGTGGCTGAAGCTTTCTTT.

The rearrangement joins TRBV10-3 to TRBJ2-5; D call uncertain. Germline CDR1 ENHRY, CDR2 SYGVKD. This CDR3 spans 11 amino acids. Trimming pared 10 bases from V and 0 bases from J, leaving 6 bases between. CDR3 in amino acids: CATTDQETQYF. The CDR3 DNA reads as TGTGCCACCACCGACCAAGAGACCCAGTACTTC.

The chain uses TRBV2 and TRBJ2-7, with D unresolved. Trimming removed 7 bases at V and 0 bases at J, with 7 bases between. The CDR3 runs 12 residues. Germline V CDR1 and CDR2: SNHLY, FYNNEI. As DNA, the CDR3 is TGTGCCAGCACCGACAACTCCTACGAGCAGTACTTC. This sequence encodes CASTDNSYEQYF.

This clone appeared a single time. The chain joins TRBV4-3 to TRBJ2-2; no definite D call. The V end was cut by 1 base, the J end by 4 bases, with 4 bases between. CDR3 length: 13 residues. Germline V lookup: CDR1 LGHNA, CDR2 YSLEER. CDR3 sequence: CASSQVPTGELFF. In DNA form, the CDR3 reads TGCGCCAGCAGCCAAGTTCCCACCGGGGAGCTGTTTTTT.

This chain connects TRBV21-1 to TRBJ1-5; TRBD1, the table's D call, was not compared with the DNA. TRBV21-1 is an annotated pseudogene. The CDR3 extends over 13 amino acids. For the CDR3, the DNA is TGTGCCCTCCAGGGGGCTGGGCATCAGCCCCAGCATTTT. The encoded protein is CALQGAGHQPQHF.

This clone was detected once. The chain employs TRBV2 and TRBJ2-7; 8 bases agree with TRBD1. Losses at the gene ends were 5 bases for V and 5 bases for J; bases not matched to a gene: 8. The CDR3 is 14 residues long. Germline CDR1 SNHLY, CDR2 FYNNEI. The DNA of the CDR3 is TGTGCCAGCAGTCTCCTCCCGGGACAGGACGAGCAGTACTTC. This gives the protein CASSLLPGQDEQYF.

The chain employs TRBV19 and TRBJ1-2; D is uncertain. Trimming removed 1 base from V and 5 bases from J, with 14 bases in between. Germline V gives CDR1 LNHDA, CDR2 SQIVND (reference sequence). This CDR3 region has 15 residues. The CDR3 protein is CASSIVPGSRYGYTF. The DNA of the CDR3 is TGTGCCAGTAGTATAGTCCCCGGCTCGCGGTATGGCTACACCTTC.

V usage is TRBV30 and J usage is TRBJ2-5, with D hard to call. This CDR3 comprises 13 residues. Trimming pared 7 bases from V and 5 bases from J, leaving 17 bases between. Per the germline V gene, CDR1 is GTSNPN and CDR2 is SVGIG (reference sequence). CDR3 bases: TGTGCCTTCCCGGGTTTAAGTGGGGAGACCCAGTACTTC. This gives the protein CAFPGLSGETQYF.

V and J are TRBV20-1 and TRBJ2-7; D is unresolved. From germline, CDR1 is DFQATT and CDR2 SNEGSKA (reference sequence). This CDR3 region has 11 residues. Trimming pared 4 bases from V and 6 bases from J, leaving 10 bases between. DNA for the CDR3: TGCAGTGCTACAAGTGTGGGCGAGCAGTACTTC. This translates into CSATSVGEQYF.

The chain has TRBV18 and TRBJ2-3, with D possibly being TRBD1 (7 bases). The germline CDR1 and CDR2 sequences are KGHSH and LQKENI. Trimming removed 5 bases at V and 10 bases at J, with 13 bases between. This CDR3 has 12 residues. The CDR3 DNA reads TGTGCCAGCTCAGCCCAGGGGGGTTCGCAGTATTTT. This encodes CASSAQGGSQYF.

The V call is TRBV27, the J call TRBJ1-5; possibly TRBD1 for D (5 bases). The length of the CDR3 is 14 residues. The V gene's germline CDR1 is MNHEY and CDR2 SMNVEV (reference sequence). Trimming took off 6 bases at V and 4 bases at J, with 13 bases between the two ends. CDR3 DNA: TGTGCCAGCAGAGCGGGGGGGGGAAATCAGCCCCAGCATTTT. This sequence encodes CASRAGGGNQPQHF.

The V gene is TRBV4-3, the J gene TRBJ2-2; TRBD2 is a possible D gene (5 bases). CDR3 length equals 20 residues. Trimming removed 3 bases at V and 4 bases at J, with 27 bases between. Germline values: CDR1 LGHNA, CDR2 YSLEER. CDR3 residues: CASSHSFLGGLFTSTGELFF. The CDR3 bases are TGCGCCAGCAGCCATTCCTTCCTAGGCGGACTTTTCACTAGCACCGGGGAGCTGTTTTTT.